Listed below are T cell receptor beta chains from one sample, sequenced in a study of blood T cell repertoires in COVID-19. Generated by immunoSEQ multiplex PCR, the TCRdb table keeps only in-frame clones and is missing some. This sample carries 120,000 to 150,000 clones, more than 75% of them seen once, and the ten largest clones take roughly 13%. Sequenced material: peripheral blood. These receptors all come from a man in his sixties with active or convalescent COVID-19. CDR3s include the opening cysteine and the closing phenylalanine or tryptophan. Fields, in order: J gene, V gene, D gene, clone size, CDR3 protein, CDR3 DNA. D genes are given only for firm matches. Clone size appears in some rows only: once, few, many, or a class for an expanded clone.

j_call: TRBJ2-4; v_call: TRBV5-6; d_call: TRBD1; clone_size: NA; cdr3_aa: CASSYGTGSKNIQYF; cdr3_nt: TGTGCCAGCAGCTACGGGACAGGGTCCAAAAACATTCAGTACTTC
j_call: TRBJ1-6; v_call: TRBV6-5; d_call: NA; clone_size: few; cdr3_aa: CASSRQDNSPLHF; cdr3_nt: TGTGCCAGCAGCCGACAGGATAATTCACCCCTCCACTTT
j_call: TRBJ1-2; v_call: TRBV4-1; d_call: TRBD1; clone_size: NA; cdr3_aa: CASSQVLGTGEGYTF; cdr3_nt: TGCGCCAGCAGCCAAGTTCTTGGGACAGGGGAGGGCTACACCTTC
j_call: TRBJ2-2; v_call: TRBV20-1; d_call: NA; clone_size: NA; cdr3_aa: CSASQAAGGTGELFF; cdr3_nt: TGCAGTGCTAGTCAGGCAGCCGGTGGCACCGGGGAGCTGTTTTTT
j_call: TRBJ2-5; v_call: TRBV6-2/TRBV6-3; d_call: TRBD2; clone_size: NA; cdr3_aa: CASSRLAGGETQYF; cdr3_nt: TGTGCCAGCAGTCGACTAGCGGGAGGTGAGACCCAGTACTTC
j_call: TRBJ2-3; v_call: TRBV5-6; d_call: TRBD2; clone_size: NA; cdr3_aa: CASSPGLASSTDTQYF; cdr3_nt: TGTGCCAGCAGCCCTGGACTAGCCAGTAGCACAGATACGCAGTATTTT
j_call: TRBJ2-2; v_call: TRBV12-3/TRBV12-4; d_call: NA; clone_size: NA; cdr3_aa: CASTATDTGELFF; cdr3_nt: TGTGCCAGCACCGCAACAGACACCGGGGAGCTGTTTTTT
j_call: TRBJ2-7; v_call: TRBV5-5; d_call: NA; clone_size: NA; cdr3_aa: CASSLGDEQYF; cdr3_nt: TGTGCCAGCAGCTTGGGAGACGAGCAGTACTTC
j_call: TRBJ1-4; v_call: TRBV4-2; d_call: NA; clone_size: NA; cdr3_aa: CASSHLTSGVDEKLFF; cdr3_nt: TGTGCCAGCAGCCACCTCACCTCAGGGGTAGATGAAAAACTGTTTTTT
j_call: TRBJ2-7; v_call: TRBV6-6; d_call: NA; clone_size: NA; cdr3_aa: CASSSPGNPYEQYF; cdr3_nt: TGTGCCAGCAGTTCACCCGGGAACCCCTACGAGCAGTACTTC
j_call: TRBJ1-4; v_call: TRBV10-3; d_call: TRBD1; clone_size: NA; cdr3_aa: CAISESGGIEKLFF; cdr3_nt: TGTGCCATCAGTGAGTCAGGGGGCATTGAAAAACTGTTTTTT
j_call: TRBJ2-7; v_call: TRBV11-2; d_call: NA; clone_size: NA; cdr3_aa: CASSLALAPYEQYF; cdr3_nt: TGTGCCAGCAGCTTAGCACTAGCCCCCTACGAGCAGTACTTC
j_call: TRBJ2-5; v_call: TRBV7-2; d_call: NA; clone_size: NA; cdr3_aa: CASNLIAEETQYF; cdr3_nt: TGTGCCAGCAACCTAATAGCGGAAGAGACCCAGTACTTC
j_call: TRBJ2-3; v_call: TRBV7-2; d_call: TRBD2; clone_size: NA; cdr3_aa: CASSTQAGSLTDTQYF; cdr3_nt: TGTGCCAGCAGCACGCAAGCGGGATCCCTCACAGATACGCAGTATTTT
j_call: TRBJ2-7; v_call: TRBV15; d_call: NA; clone_size: once; cdr3_aa: CATSPRGYEQYF; cdr3_nt: TGTGCCACCAGCCCAAGGGGTTACGAGCAGTACTTC